Included here is one T cell receptor (beta chain) sequence, with context. Its target is not known. PCR involved 60 Vbeta and 13 Jbeta primers. The assay was immunoSEQ multiplex PCR, and TCRdb's table has in-frame clones only and misses some. The sample shows under 200,000 clones, 60% to 85% of them seen only once. The sample belongs to a study of cytomegalovirus exposure and HLA in healthy donors. Regarding the study as a whole: Accounts indicate the classifier identified cytomegalovirus status with strong specificity and sensitivity. TCR beta sequences reportedly predicted most subjects' HLA-A and HLA-B alleles accurately. Whilst most TCR sequences proved rare, a subset of public TCRs occurred across many donors. Data from an earlier analysis indicated that most TCR beta V segments were productive either about 87% or about 30% of the time.

CDR1 and CDR2 (germline): MNHNS, SASEGT. Trimming pared 7 bases from V and 3 bases from J, leaving 15 bases between. The length of the CDR3 is 15 residues. The receptor was isolated from a woman aged 40 to 50 in good health and CMV-seropositive. Sequenced sample: PBMCs. This chain uses TRBV6-1 with TRBJ2-2, with D maybe TRBD1 (6 bases). The CDR3 nucleotides are TGTGCCAGCACCCCCCTGGGGGCCGACACCGGGGAGCTGTTTTTT. It codes for CASTPLGADTGELFF.